The 21 T cell receptor beta chains reported below all come from one sample, sequenced in a study of cytomegalovirus exposure and HLA in healthy donors. PCR primers comprised 60 Vbeta and 13 Jbeta primers. Produced via immunoSEQ multiplex PCR; TCRdb's table is partial and in-frame only. The sample gives 150,000 to 200,000 clones, 76% of which show up once; about 3.4% is in the top ten. Specimen: PBMCs. The receptor source for this set is a male donor in good health and CMV-seronegative.

This clone was picked up one time. The V gene is TRBV18, the J gene TRBJ2-1, with a tentative D call TRBD2 (6 bases). The V gene lost 3 bases and the J gene lost 8 bases, with 11 bases spanning the gap. The CDR3 covers 13 residues. Germline V lookup: CDR1 KGHSH, CDR2 LQKENI. The CDR3 nucleotides read TGTGCCAGCTCACCTGCAGGCGGGGATGAGCAGTTCTTC. This translates into CASSPAGGDEQFF.

This rearrangement joins TRBV5-1 to TRBJ2-5; D is uncertain. CDR1 SGHRS and CDR2 YFSETQ come from the germline V gene. This CDR3 is 13 amino acids long. Trimming removed 4 bases from V and 0 bases from J, with 7 bases in between. CDR3 residues: CASSLEYQETQYF. The DNA for the CDR3 is TGCGCCAGCAGCCTTGAGTACCAAGAGACCCAGTACTTC.

The genes are TRBV4-2 and TRBJ2-5, with 7 bases lining up with TRBD2. Losses at the gene ends were 3 bases for V and 4 bases for J; bases not matched to a gene: 17. Looked up from germline, CDR1 is LGHNA and CDR2 is YNFKEQ. The CDR3 length is 18 residues. CDR3: CASSHPSGHGGRGETQYF. CDR3 sequence (DNA): TGTGCCAGCAGCCACCCTTCAGGGCACGGGGGGAGGGGAGAGACCCAGTACTTC.

The chain uses TRBV28 and TRBJ1-1, with D possibly matching TRBD1 (6 bases). The V and J ends lost 5 bases and 3 bases respectively, with 22 bases between them. The germline V gene has CDR1 MDHEN and CDR2 SYDVKM. The CDR3 length is 17 residues. In nucleotides, the CDR3 is TGTGCCAGCAGTCCCCTGTTAGATCAGGGGTGGGACACTGAAGCTTTCTTT. The encoded protein is CASSPLLDQGWDTEAFF.

The gene calls are TRBV28 and TRBJ2-7, with 7 bases fitting TRBD1. The CDR3 is made up of 15 amino acids. The V segment lost 10 bases and the J segment 3 bases; nucleotides outside the gene matches: 15. Germline V CDR1 and CDR2: MDHEN, SYDVKM. The CDR3 spells CATTQTDRRNYEQYF. The CDR3 coding sequence is TGTGCCACAACCCAAACGGACAGGCGAAACTACGAGCAGTACTTC. The variable domain in full, completed from reference TRBV28 and TRBJ2-7, reads DVKVTQSSRYLVKRTGEKVFLECVQDMDHENMFWYRQDPGLGLRLIYFSYDVKMKEKGDIPEGYSVSREKKERFSLILESASTNQTSMYLCATTQTDRRNYEQYFGPGTRLTVT.

For the CDR3, the DNA is TGTGCCACTCAGGTTATAGGGGAAAACACTGAAGCTTTCTTT. This gives the protein CATQVIGENTEAFF. The chain recombines TRBV2 with TRBJ1-1; D may be TRBD1 (5 bases). This CDR3 has 14 residues. Germline V gene sequence: CDR1 SNHLY, CDR2 FYNNEI. The V gene lost 10 bases and the J gene lost 2 bases, with 17 bases spanning the gap.

This chain links TRBV7-2 with TRBJ1-5; D gene unclear. The CDR3 is 14 amino acids. The V and J ends lost 5 bases and 5 bases respectively, with 13 bases between them. From germline, CDR1 is SGHTA and CDR2 FQGNSA. The CDR3 DNA follows: TGTGCCAGCAGCACGACCGACACCTATCAGCCCCAGCATTTT. It specifies CASSTTDTYQPQHF.

The chain couples TRBV6-5 to TRBJ2-7; 8 nucleotides agree with TRBD1. Germline trimming cut 2 bases from V and 3 bases from J; bases unmatched to any gene: 6. The V gene's germline CDR1 is MNHEY and CDR2 SVGAGI. This CDR3 has 15 amino acids. CDR3 DNA sequence: TGTGCCAGCAGTTACCAGACAGGGGCGGTCTACGAGCAGTACTTC. This gives the protein CASSYQTGAVYEQYF.

The chain uses TRBV5-1 and TRBJ2-3, with 8 positions matching TRBD1. The CDR3 contains 15 residues. Trimming took 4 bases from V and 1 from J; bases not matched to a gene: 5. CDR1 and CDR2 (germline): SGHRS, YFSETQ. CDR3 amino acids: CASSPDRVGTDTQYF. The CDR3 DNA reads as TGCGCCAGCAGCCCGGACAGGGTGGGCACAGATACGCAGTATTTT.

This chain connects TRBV18 to TRBJ2-5; 7 bases fit TRBD1. Germline values: CDR1 KGHSH, CDR2 LQKENI. The junction had 5 bases not matched to a gene; V was cut back by 4 bases and J by 3 bases. This CDR3 has 14 residues. Here the CDR3 reads CASSQTGTEETQYF. As DNA, the CDR3 is TGTGCCAGCTCACAAACCGGGACAGAAGAGACCCAGTACTTC.

The rearrangement uses TRBV28 and TRBJ1-5; maybe TRBD1 (5 bases). The V and J ends lost 8 bases and 5 bases respectively, with 16 bases between them. The germline gives CDR1 MDHEN, CDR2 SYDVKM. This CDR3 has 14 amino acids. This CDR3 reads CASFRAGWDQPQHF. CDR3 sequence (DNA): TGTGCCAGCTTCCGGGCAGGGTGGGATCAGCCCCAGCATTTT.

This chain connects TRBV7-2 to TRBJ1-2, with D perhaps TRBD1 (6 bases). This CDR3 spans 15 amino acids. Germline CDR1 reads SGHTA; CDR2 reads FQGNSA. The V gene lost 0 bases and the J gene lost 4 bases, with 12 bases spanning the gap. The CDR3 DNA reads as TGTGCCAGCAGCTTAGCAATCGACAGGTTCTATGGCTACACCTTC. The encoded protein is CASSLAIDRFYGYTF.

Worth noting for this clone: Compared with germline, one end of the junction differs, possibly owing to a read error. The chain combines TRBV7-9 with TRBJ1-4; 9 nucleotides match TRBD1. CDR1 is SEHNR, CDR2 FQNEAQ, per germline (reference sequence). The CDR3 is 16 amino acids. CDR3 nucleotides: TGTTCCAGCAGCCTAGATTCGGGACAGGGATTGGAAAAACTGTTTTTT. Protein: CSSSLDSGQGLEKLFF.

The V gene is TRBV5-1, the J gene TRBJ1-2, with D tentatively TRBD1 (5 bases). V was shortened by 9 bases and J by 8 bases, with 17 bases between the two germline ends. The CDR3 is 12 residues long. The germline gives CDR1 SGHRS, CDR2 YFSETQ. The DNA for the CDR3 is TGCGCCACCGGCCCGGGGGAAGGCGGCTACACCTTC. Protein: CATGPGEGGYTF. Together with reference TRBV5-1 and TRBJ1-2, the CDR3 gives the full variable domain: KAGVTQTPRYLIKTRGQQVTLSCSPISGHRSVSWYQQTPGQGLQFLFEYFSETQRNKGNFPGRFSGRQFSNSRSEMNVSTLELGDSALYLCATGPGEGGYTFGSGTRLTVV.

The CDR3 sequence: CASSFAEGAPYNEQFF. The CDR3 DNA follows: TGTGCCAGCAGTTTCGCTGAGGGGGCTCCTTACAATGAGCAGTTCTTC. The rearrangement links TRBV28 to TRBJ2-1, with TRBD1 identical over 7 bases. Trimming removed 3 bases from V and 4 bases from J; junction bases left unmatched: 9. This CDR3 is 16 amino acids long. Germline V gene data show CDR1 as MDHEN and CDR2 as SYDVKM.

The V and J genes are TRBV12-5 and TRBJ2-5; D gene uncertain. Judging by the DNA end, TRBJ2-7 fits better; the J call may be wrong. This CDR3 has 14 amino acids. The germline V gene encodes CDR1 LGHNT and CDR2 FRNRAP. In nucleotides, the CDR3 is TGTGCTAGTGGTTTGTTTCCTTTCTCCTACGAGCAGTACTTC. Translation gives CASGLFPFSYEQYF.

This clone was picked up a small number of times. J is TRBJ1-5 and V is TRBV6-1; TRBD1 matches 8 bases. Germline V lookup: CDR1 MNHNS, CDR2 SASEGT. V dropped 4 bases and J dropped 0; count of bases not matched to a gene: 2. The CDR3 sequence is 15 residues long. This chain's CDR3 is CASSAGQVSNQPQHF. The CDR3 coding sequence is TGTGCCAGCAGTGCGGGACAGGTTAGCAATCAGCCCCAGCATTTT.

V gene TRBV15 combines with J gene TRBJ2-7, with 9 bases matching TRBD1. This CDR3 region has 14 residues. J lost 3 bases, V lost 3 bases, and 3 bases had no gene match. Germline V lookup: CDR1 LNHNV, CDR2 YYDKDF (reference sequence). CDR3 protein: CATSRLTGGYEQYF. In DNA form, the CDR3 reads TGTGCCACCAGCAGGCTGACAGGGGGCTACGAGCAGTACTTC.

For the CDR3, the DNA is TGTGCCAGCAACCCAGAATCCACCGGGGAGCTGTTTTTT. Translated, it gives CASNPESTGELFF. J is TRBJ2-2 and V is TRBV2; D remains ambiguous. The CDR3 loop spans 13 amino acids. CDR1 is SNHLY and CDR2 is FYNNEI in the germline V gene. Trimming left V 7 bases short and J 4 bases short, with 10 bases between.

This chain links TRBV4-1 with TRBJ2-7, with TRBD2 matching over 10 bases. Losses at the gene ends were 4 bases for V and 6 bases for J; bases not matched to a gene: 6. Germline CDR1 and CDR2: MGHRA and YSYEKL. CDR3 length: 14 amino acids. DNA of the CDR3: TGCGCCAGCAGCCCAGGAGCGGGAGGGATCGAGCAGTACTTC. Its protein product is CASSPGAGGIEQYF.

The chain has TRBV30 and TRBJ1-1; tentative D call: TRBD1 (6 bases). Germline CDR1 is GTSNPN and CDR2 is SVGIG (reference sequence). The length of the CDR3 is 15 residues. Trimming stripped 0 bases from V and 1 base from J, with 12 bases between. Here the CDR3 reads CAWSVWQGPNTEAFF. In nucleotides, the CDR3 is TGTGCCTGGAGTGTATGGCAGGGGCCGAACACTGAAGCTTTCTTT.